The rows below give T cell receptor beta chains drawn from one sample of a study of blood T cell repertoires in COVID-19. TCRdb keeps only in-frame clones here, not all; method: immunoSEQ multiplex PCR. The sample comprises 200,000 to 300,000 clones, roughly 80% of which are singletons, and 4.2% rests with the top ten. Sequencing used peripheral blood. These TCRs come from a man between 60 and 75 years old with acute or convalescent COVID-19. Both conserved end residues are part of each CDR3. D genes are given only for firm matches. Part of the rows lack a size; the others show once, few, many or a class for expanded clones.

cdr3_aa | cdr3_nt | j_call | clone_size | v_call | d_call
CASSATSGPLGEQYF | TGTGCCAGCAGCGCCACTAGCGGGCCCCTTGGCGAGCAGTACTTC | TRBJ2-7 | NA | TRBV4-2 | TRBD2
CASSPGWQGRYGYTF | TGTGCCAGCTCACCCGGGTGGCAGGGAAGATATGGCTACACCTTC | TRBJ1-2 | NA | TRBV18 | NA
CASSPHGQGSYNEQFF | TGTGCCAGCAGCCCCCACGGACAGGGGTCCTACAATGAGCAGTTCTTC | TRBJ2-1 | NA | TRBV7-3 | TRBD1
CTWSVRAGGNTIYF | TGTACCTGGAGTGTGAGGGCAGGTGGAAACACCATATATTTT | TRBJ1-3 | NA | TRBV30 | NA
CASSPGTGGNYGYTF | TGCGCCAGCAGCCCCGGGACAGGGGGTAACTATGGCTACACCTTC | TRBJ1-2 | NA | TRBV5-1 | TRBD1
CASSQEAVWDEQYF | TGCGCCAGCAGCCAAGAGGCGGTCTGGGACGAGCAGTACTTC | TRBJ2-7 | NA | TRBV4-1 | NA
CASSLVYSNQPQHF | TGTGCCAGCAGTCTTGTTTATAGCAATCAGCCCCAGCATTTT | TRBJ1-5 | few | TRBV6-5 | NA
CASRPGQGSEQYF | TGCGCCAGCAGACCAGGACAGGGTAGCGAGCAGTACTTC | TRBJ2-7 | NA | TRBV5-1 | TRBD1
CASSSGLAGILETQYF | TGTGCCAGCAGCTCCGGACTAGCGGGAATTCTAGAGACCCAGTACTTC | TRBJ2-5 | NA | TRBV11-2 | TRBD2
CASSIVREAGANVLTF | TGTGCCAGTAGTATCGTTAGAGAAGCCGGGGCCAACGTCCTGACTTTC | TRBJ2-6 | NA | TRBV19 | NA
CASSWGVGNTIYF | TGTGCCAGCAGTTGGGGGGTGGGAAACACCATATATTTT | TRBJ1-3 | once | TRBV28 | NA
CASSFKGEQGVFEAFF | TGTGCCAGCAGCTTCAAGGGGGAACAGGGGGTATTTGAAGCTTTCTTT | TRBJ1-1 | NA | TRBV7-9 | TRBD1